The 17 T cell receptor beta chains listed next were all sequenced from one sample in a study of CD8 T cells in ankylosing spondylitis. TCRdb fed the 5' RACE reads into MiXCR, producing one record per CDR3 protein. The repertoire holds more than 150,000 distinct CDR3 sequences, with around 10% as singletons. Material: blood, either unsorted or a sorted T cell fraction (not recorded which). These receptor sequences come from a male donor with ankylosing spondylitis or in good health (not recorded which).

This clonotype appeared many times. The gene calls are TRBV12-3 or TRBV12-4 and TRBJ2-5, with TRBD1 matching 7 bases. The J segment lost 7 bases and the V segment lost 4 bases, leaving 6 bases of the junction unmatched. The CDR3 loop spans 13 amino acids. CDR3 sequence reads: CASSSGTVGTQYF. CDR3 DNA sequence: TGTGCCAGCAGTTCGGGGACAGTGGGGACCCAGTACTTC.

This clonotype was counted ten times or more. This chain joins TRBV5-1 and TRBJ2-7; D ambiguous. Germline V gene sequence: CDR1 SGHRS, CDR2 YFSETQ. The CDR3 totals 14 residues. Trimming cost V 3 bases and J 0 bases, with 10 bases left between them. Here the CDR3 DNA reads TGCGCCAGCAGCTGGATTCAGAGCTCCTACGAGCAGTACTTC. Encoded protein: CASSWIQSSYEQYF.

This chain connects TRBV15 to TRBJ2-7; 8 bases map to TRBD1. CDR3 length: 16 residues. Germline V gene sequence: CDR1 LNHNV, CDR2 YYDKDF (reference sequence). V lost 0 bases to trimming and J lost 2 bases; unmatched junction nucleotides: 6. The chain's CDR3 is CATSRDFGQGAYEQYF. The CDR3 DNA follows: TGTGCCACCAGCAGAGATTTCGGACAGGGTGCCTACGAGCAGTACTTC.

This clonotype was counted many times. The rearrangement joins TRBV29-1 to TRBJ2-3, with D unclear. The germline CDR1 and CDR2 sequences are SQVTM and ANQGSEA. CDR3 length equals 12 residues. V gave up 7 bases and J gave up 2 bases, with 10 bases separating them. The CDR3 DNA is TGCAGCGCCGCCGCCTACACAGATACGCAGTATTTT. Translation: CSAAAYTDTQYF.

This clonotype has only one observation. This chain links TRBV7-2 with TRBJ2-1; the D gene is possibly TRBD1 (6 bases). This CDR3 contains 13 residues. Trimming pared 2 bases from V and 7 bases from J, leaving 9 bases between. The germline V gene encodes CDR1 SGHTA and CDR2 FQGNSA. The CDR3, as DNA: TGTGCCAGCAGCTTAATACAGGGAAATGAGCAGTTCTTC. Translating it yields CASSLIQGNEQFF.

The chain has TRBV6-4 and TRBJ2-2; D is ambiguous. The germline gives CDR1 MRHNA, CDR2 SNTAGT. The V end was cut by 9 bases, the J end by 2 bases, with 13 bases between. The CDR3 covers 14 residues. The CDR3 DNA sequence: TGTGCCAGTTCTCCCTCCTCCAACACCGGGGAGCTGTTTTTT. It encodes CASSPSSNTGELFF.

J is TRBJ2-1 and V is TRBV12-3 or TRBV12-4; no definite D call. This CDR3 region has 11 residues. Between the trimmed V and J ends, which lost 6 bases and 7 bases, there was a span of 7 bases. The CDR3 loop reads CASSTRNEQFF. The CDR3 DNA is TGTGCCAGCAGCACGAGAAATGAGCAGTTCTTC.

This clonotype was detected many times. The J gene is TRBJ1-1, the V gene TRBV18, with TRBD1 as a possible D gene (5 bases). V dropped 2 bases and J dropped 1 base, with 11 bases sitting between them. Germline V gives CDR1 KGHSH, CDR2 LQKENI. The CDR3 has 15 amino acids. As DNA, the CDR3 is TGTGCCAGCTCACCATTCCAAGGGACGAACACTGAAGCTTTCTTT. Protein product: CASSPFQGTNTEAFF. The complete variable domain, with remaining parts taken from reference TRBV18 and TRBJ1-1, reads NAGVMQNPRHLVRRRGQEARLRCSPMKGHSHVYWYRQLPEEGLKFMVYLQKENIIDESGMPKERFSAEFPKEGPSILRIQQVVRGDSAAYFCASSPFQGTNTEAFFGQGTRLTVV.

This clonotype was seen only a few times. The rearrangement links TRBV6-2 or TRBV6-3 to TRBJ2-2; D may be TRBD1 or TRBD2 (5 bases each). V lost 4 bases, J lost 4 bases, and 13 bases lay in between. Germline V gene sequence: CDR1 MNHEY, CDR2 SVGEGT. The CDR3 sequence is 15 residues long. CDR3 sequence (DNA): TGTGCCAGCAGTTTGACCCGGGACCCCACCGGGGAGCTGTTTTTT. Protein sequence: CASSLTRDPTGELFF.

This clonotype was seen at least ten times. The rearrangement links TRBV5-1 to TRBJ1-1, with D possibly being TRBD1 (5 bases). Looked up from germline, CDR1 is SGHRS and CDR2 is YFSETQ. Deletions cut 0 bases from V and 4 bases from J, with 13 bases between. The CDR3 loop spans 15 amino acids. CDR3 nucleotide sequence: TGCGCCAGCAGCTTGGGACTGGGCAGGGCCACTGAAGCTTTCTTT. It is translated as CASSLGLGRATEAFF.

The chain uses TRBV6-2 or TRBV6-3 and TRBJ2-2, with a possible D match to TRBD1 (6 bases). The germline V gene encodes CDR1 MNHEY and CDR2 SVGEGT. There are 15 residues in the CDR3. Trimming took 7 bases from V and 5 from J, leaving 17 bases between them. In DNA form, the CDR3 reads TGTGCCAGCATTAAGGCGACAGGCGGGACCGGGGAGCTGTTTTTT. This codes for CASIKATGGTGELFF.

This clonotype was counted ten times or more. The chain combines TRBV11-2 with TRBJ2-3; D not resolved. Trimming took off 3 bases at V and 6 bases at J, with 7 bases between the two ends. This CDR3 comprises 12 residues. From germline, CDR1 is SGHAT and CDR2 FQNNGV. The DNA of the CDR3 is TGTGCCAGCAGCTTGACTCTGGATACGCAGTATTTT. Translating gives CASSLTLDTQYF. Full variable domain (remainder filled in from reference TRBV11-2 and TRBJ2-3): EAGVAQSPRYKIIEKRQSVAFWCNPISGHATLYWYQQILGQGPKLLIQFQNNGVVDDSQLPKDRFSAERLKGVDSTLKIQPAKLEDSAVYLCASSLTLDTQYFGPGTRLTVL.

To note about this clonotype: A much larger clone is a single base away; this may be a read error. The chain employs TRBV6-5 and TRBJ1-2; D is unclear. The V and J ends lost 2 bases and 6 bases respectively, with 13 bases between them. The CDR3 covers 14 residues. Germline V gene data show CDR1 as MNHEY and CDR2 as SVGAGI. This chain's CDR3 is CASSYGWRKDGYTF. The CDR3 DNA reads TGTGCCAGCAGTTACGGTTGGAGGAAGGATGGCTACACCTTC.

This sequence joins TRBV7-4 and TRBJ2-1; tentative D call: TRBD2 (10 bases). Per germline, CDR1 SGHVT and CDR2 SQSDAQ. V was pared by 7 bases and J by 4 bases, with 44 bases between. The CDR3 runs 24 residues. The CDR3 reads CASTSVPGQGRHGEREGRYNEQFF. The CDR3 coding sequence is TGTGCCAGCACTTCAGTACCGGGACAGGGCCGCCACGGAGAGCGGGAGGGGCGGTACAATGAGCAGTTCTTC.

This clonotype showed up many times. The CDR3 DNA reads as TGTGCCAGCAGTTACCATCACAGCTTGAACACTGAAGCTTTCTTT. It yields the protein CASSYHHSLNTEAFF. The chain carries TRBV6-5 and TRBJ1-1; D not certain. Germline assignment: CDR1 MNHEY and CDR2 SVGAGI. The CDR3 contains 15 residues. Trimming cost V 2 bases and J 0 bases, with 10 bases left between them.

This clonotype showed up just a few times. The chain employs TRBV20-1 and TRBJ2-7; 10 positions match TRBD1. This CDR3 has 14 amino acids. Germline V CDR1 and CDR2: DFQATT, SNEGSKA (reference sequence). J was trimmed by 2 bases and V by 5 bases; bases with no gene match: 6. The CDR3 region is CSALGQGLTYEQYF. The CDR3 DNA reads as TGCAGTGCTCTGGGACAGGGGTTAACCTACGAGCAGTACTTC.

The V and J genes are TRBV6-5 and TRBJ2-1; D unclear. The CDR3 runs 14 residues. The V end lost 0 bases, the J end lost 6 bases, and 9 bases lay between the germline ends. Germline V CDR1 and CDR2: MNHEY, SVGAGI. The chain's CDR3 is CASSYSGIPNEQFF. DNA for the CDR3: TGTGCCAGCAGTTACTCGGGTATTCCCAATGAGCAGTTCTTC.